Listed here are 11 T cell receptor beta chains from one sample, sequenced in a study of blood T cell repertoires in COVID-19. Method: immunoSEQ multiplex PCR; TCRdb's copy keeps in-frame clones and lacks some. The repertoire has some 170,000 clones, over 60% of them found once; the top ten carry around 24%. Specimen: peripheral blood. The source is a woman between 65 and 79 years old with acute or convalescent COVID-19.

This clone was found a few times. The CDR3 DNA is TGTGCCTGGACCCGCTCACTCGGACTAGCGGGAGGGGCGGGACAGTTCTTC. This codes for CAWTRSLGLAGGAGQFF. The genes are TRBV30 and TRBJ2-1, with 15 bases aligning to TRBD2. Germline V lookup: CDR1 GTSNPN, CDR2 SVGIG (reference sequence). V was pared by 4 bases and J by 13 bases, with 17 bases of the junction left unmatched. CDR3 length: 17 amino acids.

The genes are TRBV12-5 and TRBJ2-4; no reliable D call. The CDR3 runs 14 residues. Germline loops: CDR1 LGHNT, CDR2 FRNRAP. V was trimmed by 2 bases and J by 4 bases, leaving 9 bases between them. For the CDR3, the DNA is TGTGCTAGTGGTTTGTGGGCAGAGAAAAACATTCAGTACTTC. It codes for CASGLWAEKNIQYF.

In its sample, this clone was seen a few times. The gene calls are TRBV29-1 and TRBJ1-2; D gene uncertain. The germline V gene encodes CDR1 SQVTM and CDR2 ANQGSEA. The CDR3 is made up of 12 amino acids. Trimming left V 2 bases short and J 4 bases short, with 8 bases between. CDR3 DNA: TGCAGCGTTGAACGGGGAAGCTATGGCTACACCTTC. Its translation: CSVERGSYGYTF.

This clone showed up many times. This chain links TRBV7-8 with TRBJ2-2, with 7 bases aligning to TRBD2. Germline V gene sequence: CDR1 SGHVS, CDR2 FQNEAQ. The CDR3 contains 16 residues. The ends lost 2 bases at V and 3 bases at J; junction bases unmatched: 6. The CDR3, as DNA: TGTGCCAGCAGCTTATCTGCGACTAGCTACACCGGGGAGCTGTTTTTT. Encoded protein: CASSLSATSYTGELFF. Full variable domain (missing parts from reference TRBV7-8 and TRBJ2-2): GAGVSQSPRYKVAKRGQDVALRCDPISGHVSLFWYQQALGQGPEFLTYFQNEAQLDKSGLPSDRFFAERPEGSVSTLKIQRTQQEDSAVYLCASSLSATSYTGELFFGEGSRLTVL.

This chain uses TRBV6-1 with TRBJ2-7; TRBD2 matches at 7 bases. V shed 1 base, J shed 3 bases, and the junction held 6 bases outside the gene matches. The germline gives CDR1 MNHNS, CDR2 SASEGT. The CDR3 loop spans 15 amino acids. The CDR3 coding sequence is TGTGCCAGCAGTGAAGGGGGGAGGGGATACTACGAGCAGTACTTC. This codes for CASSEGGRGYYEQYF.

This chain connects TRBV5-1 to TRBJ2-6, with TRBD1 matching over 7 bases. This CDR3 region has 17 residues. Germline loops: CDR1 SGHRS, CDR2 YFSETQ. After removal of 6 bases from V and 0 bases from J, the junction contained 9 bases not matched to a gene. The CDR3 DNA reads TGCGCCAGCACCCCGGGGACAGACACCTCTGGGGCCAACGTCCTGACTTTC. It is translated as CASTPGTDTSGANVLTF.

CDR3 coding DNA: TGCAGTGCTAGTTATAGCTCCGCGTCCGGGGAGCTGTTTTTT. This codes for CSASYSSASGELFF. V is TRBV20-1 and J is TRBJ2-2; unclear D gene. CDR3 size: 14 residues. Deletions cut 3 bases from V and 6 bases from J, with 14 bases between. In germline, CDR1 is DFQATT, CDR2 SNEGSKA (reference sequence).

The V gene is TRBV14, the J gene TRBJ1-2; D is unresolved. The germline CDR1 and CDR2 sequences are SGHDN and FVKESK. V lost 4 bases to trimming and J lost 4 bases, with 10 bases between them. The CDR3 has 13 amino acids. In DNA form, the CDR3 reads TGTGCCAGCAGCCCGGGGTTTGGCTATGGCTACACCTTC. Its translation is CASSPGFGYGYTF.

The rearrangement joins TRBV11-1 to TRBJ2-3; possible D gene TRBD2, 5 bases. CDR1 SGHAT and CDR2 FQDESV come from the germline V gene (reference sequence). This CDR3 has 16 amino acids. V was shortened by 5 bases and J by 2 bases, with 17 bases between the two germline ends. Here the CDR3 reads CASSPIGGWATDTQYF. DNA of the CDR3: TGTGCCAGCAGCCCTATAGGAGGTTGGGCCACAGATACGCAGTATTTT.

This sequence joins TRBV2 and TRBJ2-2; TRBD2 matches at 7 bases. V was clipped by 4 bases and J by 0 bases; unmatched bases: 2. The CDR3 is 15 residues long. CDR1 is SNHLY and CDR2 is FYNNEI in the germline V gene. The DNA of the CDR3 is TGTGCCAGCAGTGGAGGACTAGCGAACACCGGGGAGCTGTTTTTT. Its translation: CASSGGLANTGELFF.

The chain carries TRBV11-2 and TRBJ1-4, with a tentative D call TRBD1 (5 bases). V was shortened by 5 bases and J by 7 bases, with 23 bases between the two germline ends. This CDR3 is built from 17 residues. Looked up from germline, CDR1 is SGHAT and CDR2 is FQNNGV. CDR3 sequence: CASSQLRGVSVFEKLFF. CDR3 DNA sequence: TGTGCCAGCAGCCAACTCCGGGGGGTCTCCGTCTTTGAAAAACTGTTTTTT.